This is a list of T cell receptor beta chains from one sample in a study of control samples from healthy donors and cancer patients. Generated by immunoSEQ multiplex PCR, the TCRdb table keeps only in-frame clones and is missing some. The repertoire holds some 150,000 clones, with around nine tenths as singletons. The sequenced material came from blood. The receptors were sampled from a man aged 25 to 45 in good health. Each CDR3 is given with its conserved first and last residue. The D gene is left open where the match is weak. Rows may omit the clone size; those that give it use once, few, many or a size class.

D	V	J	size	CDR3	DNA
.	TRBV7-2	TRBJ2-5	.	CASSARETQYF	TGTGCCAGCAGCGCAAGAGAGACCCAGTACTTC
TRBD1	TRBV2	TRBJ2-5	.	CASSAQGEETQYF	TGTGCCAGCAGCGCTCAGGGGGAAGAGACCCAGTACTTC
TRBD1	TRBV24-1	TRBJ2-2	.	CATSDYGQGATGELFF	TGTGCCACCAGTGATTATGGACAGGGTGCAACCGGGGAGCTGTTTTTT
TRBD1	TRBV19	TRBJ1-1	.	CASSAGQGTMIAFF	TGTGCCAGTAGTGCGGGACAGGGAACCATGATAGCTTTCTTT
.	TRBV14	TRBJ2-7	.	CASSQLRDTLPYEQYF	TGTGCCAGCAGCCAACTCCGGGACACACTGCCCTACGAGCAGTACTTC
.	TRBV9	TRBJ2-3	few	CASSVRRSGYTDTQYF	TGTGCCAGCAGCGTACGCCGTTCTGGGTACACAGATACGCAGTATTTT
.	TRBV7-2	TRBJ1-5	.	CASSLGGQNQPQHF	TGTGCCAGCAGCCTAGGCGGACAGAATCAGCCCCAGCATTTT
.	TRBV12-2	TRBJ2-1	.	CASRSHPIAGLNEQFF	TGTGCAAGTCGCTCCCACCCCATAGCGGGATTGAATGAGCAGTTCTTC
TRBD1	TRBV7-9	TRBJ2-7	.	CASSLTRSGQGGSEQYF	TGTGCCAGCAGCCTCACCCGGAGCGGACAGGGAGGTAGCGAGCAGTACTTC
.	TRBV9	TRBJ1-3	.	CASSARLDGNTIYF	TGTGCCAGCAGCGCCAGACTGGACGGGAACACCATATATTTT
.	TRBV19	TRBJ1-3	.	CASSIGRPIGNTIYF	TGTGCCAGTAGTATTGGCAGGCCGATAGGAAACACCATATATTTT
TRBD1	TRBV7-2	TRBJ2-7	.	CASSRDRNSYEQYF	TGTGCCAGCAGCCGGGACAGGAATTCCTACGAGCAGTACTTC